These 5 T cell receptor beta chains were all obtained from the same sample, sequenced in a study of identical twins. TCRdb ran MiXCR on the 5' RACE reads and lists one entry per CDR3 protein. The data contain about 890,000 distinct CDR3 sequences, about 12% of them singletons. These records were also assigned to another study, of yellow fever vaccine responses in identical twins.

Input material: PBMCs. These receptors all stem from a woman younger than 30 in good health.

This sequence joins TRBV3-1 and TRBJ1-2; D might be TRBD1 (6 bases). Trimming took 5 bases from V and 7 from J, leaving 20 bases between them. Germline loops: CDR1 LGHDT, CDR2 YNNKEL (reference sequence). There are 15 residues in the CDR3. For the CDR3, the DNA is TGTGCCAGCAGCTCCCGGGACACGCAACTGGGTGGCTACACCTTC. Translation gives CASSSRDTQLGGYTF. Full variable domain (outside the CDR3, taken from reference TRBV3-1 and TRBJ1-2): DTAVSQTPKYLVTQMGNDKSIKCEQNLGHDTMYWYKQDSKKFLKIMFSYNNKELIINETVPNRFSPKSPDKAHLNLHINSLELGDSAVYFCASSSRDTQLGGYTFGSGTRLTVV.

V and J are TRBV6-5 and TRBJ1-1, with 9 bases matching TRBD1. Trimming cost V 2 bases and J 1 base; bases outside gene matches: 2. Looked up from germline, CDR1 is MNHEY and CDR2 is SVGAGI. The CDR3 extends over 15 amino acids. CDR3 sequence: CASSYETGGNTEAFF. CDR3 DNA: TGTGCCAGCAGTTACGAGACAGGGGGGAACACTGAAGCTTTCTTT.

The chain uses TRBV10-3 and TRBJ2-3; D is ambiguous. Trimming took 3 bases from V and 2 from J, leaving 9 bases between them. The V gene's germline CDR1 is ENHRY and CDR2 SYGVKD. The CDR3 runs to 14 residues. CDR3: CAISDLVYTDTQYF. The CDR3 DNA sequence: TGTGCCATCAGTGATCTGGTGTACACAGATACGCAGTATTTT.

This chain joins TRBV19 and TRBJ2-1, with D perhaps TRBD2 (5 bases). There are 16 residues in the CDR3. From germline, CDR1 is LNHDA and CDR2 SQIVND (reference sequence). V lost 1 base and J lost 2, with 12 bases in between. This CDR3 is CASSIGSGPAYNEQFF. CDR3 nucleotide sequence: TGTGCCAGTAGTATAGGCAGCGGCCCCGCCTACAATGAGCAGTTCTTC.

The chain combines TRBV11-3 with TRBJ2-7; 7 bases are shared with TRBD2. From germline, CDR1 is SGHNT and CDR2 YENEEA. V lost 4 bases to trimming and J lost 3 bases; unmatched junction nucleotides: 3. This CDR3 spans 13 amino acids. The CDR3 is CASSSRDYYEQYF. The CDR3 DNA follows: TGTGCCAGCAGCTCCCGGGACTACTACGAGCAGTACTTC. Using reference TRBV11-3 and TRBJ2-7 for the parts outside the CDR3, the full variable domain is EAGVVQSPRYKIIEKKQPVAFWCNPISGHNTLYWYLQNLGQGPELLIRYENEEAVDDSQLPKDRFSAERLKGVDSTLKIQPAELGDSAVYLCASSSRDYYEQYFGPGTRLTVT.